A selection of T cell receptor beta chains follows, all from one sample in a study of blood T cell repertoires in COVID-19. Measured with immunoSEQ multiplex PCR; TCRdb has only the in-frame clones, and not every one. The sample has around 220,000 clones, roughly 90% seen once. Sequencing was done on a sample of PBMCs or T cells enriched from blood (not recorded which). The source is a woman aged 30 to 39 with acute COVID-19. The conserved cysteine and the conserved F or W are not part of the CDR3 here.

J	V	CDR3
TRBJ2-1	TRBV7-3	ASSLISGPGVVEQF
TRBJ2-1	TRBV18	ASSPKRDEQF
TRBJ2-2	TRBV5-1	ASTVTSANTGELF
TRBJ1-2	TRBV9	ASSSTGARNYGYT
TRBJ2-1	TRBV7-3	ASSLKGTSGVYNEQF
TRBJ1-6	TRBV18	ASSPDRGSPLH
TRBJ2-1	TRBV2	ASSQQGASYNEQF
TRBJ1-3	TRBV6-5	ASSPTVSGNTIY
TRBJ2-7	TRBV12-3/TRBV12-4	ASSGTGWYEQY
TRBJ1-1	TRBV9	ASSVEGAGQSSEAF
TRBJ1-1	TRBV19	ASRVLGANTEAF
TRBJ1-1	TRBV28	ASSPGGQEKNTEAF
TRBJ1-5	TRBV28	ASSLAEGGQPQH
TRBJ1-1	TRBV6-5	ASSYSPGAEAF
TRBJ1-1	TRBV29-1	SARGDTGEAF
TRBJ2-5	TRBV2	ASSGPISVQETQY
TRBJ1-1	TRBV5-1	ASSFNGPTGGRTEAF
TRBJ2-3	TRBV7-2	ASSPRTSGISTDTQY
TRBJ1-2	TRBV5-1	ASSIDAEYGYT
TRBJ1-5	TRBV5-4	ASSLDPTSNQPQH
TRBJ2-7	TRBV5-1	ASSLAQSDEQY
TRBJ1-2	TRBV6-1	ASSEVGSTWDYGYT
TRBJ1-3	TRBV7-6	ASSPGQASGNTIY
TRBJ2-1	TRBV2	ASSLVRGSYNEQF
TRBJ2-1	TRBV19	ASSIGTILF
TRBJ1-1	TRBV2	ASSEAPVGMRENTEAF
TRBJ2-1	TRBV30	AWSEGRRDNEQF
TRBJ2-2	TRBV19	ASSIGTDTGELF
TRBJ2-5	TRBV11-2	ASAKFPAGGPNAETQY
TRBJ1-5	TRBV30	AWSSGVNQPQH
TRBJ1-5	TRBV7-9	ASSFSGGARGQPQH
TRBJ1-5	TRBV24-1	ATSDPVGHRKH
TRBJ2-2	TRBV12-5	ARAEEEDWTSGGTGELF
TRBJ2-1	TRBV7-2	ASSWREGDEQF
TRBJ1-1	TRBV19	ASSIEQNTEAF
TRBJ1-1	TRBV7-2	ASSLGALNTEAF
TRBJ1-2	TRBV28	ASSSVGYT
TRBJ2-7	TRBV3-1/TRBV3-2	ASSLKGPRSQGEQY
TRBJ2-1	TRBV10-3	AISESRTSGGQQF
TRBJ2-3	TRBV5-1	ASSLGPAGGSQY
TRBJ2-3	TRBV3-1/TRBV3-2	ASSQDLTTGLAGTDTQY
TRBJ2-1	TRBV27	ASMKGDVYNEQF